Listed below are T cell receptor beta chains from one sample, sequenced in a study of long-term antiretroviral therapy in people with HIV. Only in-frame clones appear in the TCRdb table, and some are missing; sequencing was by immunoSEQ multiplex PCR. The data contain tens of thousands of clones, around 83% of them singletons. This specimen was unsorted PBMCs, taken 1.3 years after starting antiretroviral therapy. The receptors were sampled from a man aged 55 to 70 with HIV. CDR3s include the opening cysteine and the closing phenylalanine or tryptophan. D genes are given only for firm matches. Size is stated for part of the rows, as once, few or many counts, or as a class when the clone is expanded.

V gene	clone size	D gene	J gene	CDR3 DNA	CDR3 protein
TRBV5-6	-	TRBD1	TRBJ1-6	TGTGCCAGCAGCTTCAGGGGGGGACAGGGAAGGTCACCCCTCCACTTT	CASSFRGGQGRSPLHF
TRBV5-4	-	-	TRBJ2-1	TGTGCCAGCAGCTCCCGAGGGACATACTCCGGGGATGAGCAGTTCTTC	CASSSRGTYSGDEQFF
TRBV7-2	once	TRBD1	TRBJ1-6	TGTGCCAGCACCTTCTGGGGACAGGGGGCCTCACCCCTCCACTTT	CASTFWGQGASPLHF
TRBV9	-	-	TRBJ1-1	TGTGCCAGCAGCCGCTTGGAACTATTGAACACTGAAGCTTTCTTT	CASSRLELLNTEAFF
TRBV6-6	-	-	TRBJ2-1	TGTGCCAGCAGTCACGTGTCCGTCTACAATGAGCAGTTCTTC	CASSHVSVYNEQFF
TRBV19	-	TRBD1	TRBJ2-2	TGTGCCAGTAGCCTCCGGGGACAGGGAGCCGGGGAGCTGTTTTTT	CASSLRGQGAGELFF
TRBV5-4	once	-	TRBJ2-7	TGTGCCAGCAGCTTGGCCCAGGCCTACGAGCAGTACTTC	CASSLAQAYEQYF
TRBV28	-	-	TRBJ2-7	TGTGCCAGCAGTCCTTCTCGGGCCTCCCCGGACGAGCAGTACTTC	CASSPSRASPDEQYF
TRBV9	-	-	TRBJ2-1	TGTGCCAGCAGCGACCCCATATTCGGATGGCAGTTCTTC	CASSDPIFGWQFF
TRBV6-6	-	TRBD1	TRBJ2-1	TGTGCCAGCAGACCCCCGGGACAGTCCTACAATGAGCAGTTCTTC	CASRPPGQSYNEQFF
TRBV6-1	-	TRBD1	TRBJ2-3	TGTGCCAGCAGTGAAGCGCTTCGACAGGGGGCCATAGATACGCAGTATTTT	CASSEALRQGAIDTQYF
TRBV10-1	-	TRBD1	TRBJ1-2	TGCGCCAGCAGCCAGGGACAGGGGTATGGCTACACCTTC	CASSQGQGYGYTF
TRBV9	-	-	TRBJ1-6	TGTGCCAGCAGCGGAGTGCCCCAGTTTGGGGGTCTAAATTCACCCCTCCACTTT	CASSGVPQFGGLNSPLHF
TRBV10-3	-	TRBD1	TRBJ2-3	TGTGCCTCCAGACAGGGGGCTTGGACAGATACGCAGTATTTT	CASRQGAWTDTQYF
TRBV15	-	TRBD1	TRBJ1-1	TGTGCCACCAGCAGATTTGCGGACAGGGGCGGCACTGAAGCTTTCTTT	CATSRFADRGGTEAFF
TRBV27	-	-	TRBJ1-2	TGTGCCAGCAGTTTGGAGCCTCGGGCCCCATCCGATGGCTACACCTTC	CASSLEPRAPSDGYTF
TRBV4-1	once	-	TRBJ1-2	TGCGCCAGCAGCCAAGATCGCAGCTATGGCTACACCTTC	CASSQDRSYGYTF
TRBV6-5	-	-	TRBJ2-7	TGTGCCAGCAGTCGGACCGGGGTCCTAACCTACGAGCAGTACTTC	CASSRTGVLTYEQYF
TRBV5-5	-	-	TRBJ1-1	TGTGCCAGCAGCCTTACAGCGAGCACTGAAGCTTTCTTT	CASSLTASTEAFF
TRBV10-3	few	-	TRBJ2-7	TGTGCCACCTGGACAGATTCCGCCTACGAGCAGTACTTC	CATWTDSAYEQYF
TRBV7-8	once	-	TRBJ2-2	TGTGCCAGTTTTTTTAGCGGGGAGCTGTTTTTT	CASFFSGELFF
TRBV27	-	-	TRBJ2-7	TGTGCCAGCAGCCTAACGTGGGGGTCCGAGCAGTACTTC	CASSLTWGSEQYF
TRBV6-5	-	-	TRBJ1-2	TGTGCCAGCAGTTACGGTATCGCGTCGGCCTATGGCTACACCTTC	CASSYGIASAYGYTF
TRBV29-1	once	TRBD2	TRBJ2-1	TGCAGCGTTGACGTACTAGCGGGAGTCGGCTCCTACAATGAGCAGTTCTTC	CSVDVLAGVGSYNEQFF
TRBV7-9	-	-	TRBJ2-5	TGTGCCAGCAGCTTAGCGTCAGGGAGTGGAGAGACCCAGTACTTC	CASSLASGSGETQYF
TRBV5-1	-	TRBD1	TRBJ1-4	TGCGCCAGCAGCTTCGACAGGGAGAGTGAAAAACTGTTTTTT	CASSFDRESEKLFF
TRBV19	-	-	TRBJ1-2	TGTGCCAGTAGTATACACAGTCAAACCCTCTACACCTTC	CASSIHSQTLYTF
TRBV12-5	-	-	TRBJ2-5	TGTGCTAGTGGTTTGGTATCAGGCTTTCTAGGGGAGACCCAGTACTTC	CASGLVSGFLGETQYF
TRBV2	once	TRBD1	TRBJ2-7	TGTGCCAGCAGGACCGGGACAGGGGCATACGAGCAGTACTTC	CASRTGTGAYEQYF
TRBV2	-	TRBD2	TRBJ2-7	TGTGCCAGCAGTGAAGAGGGGACTAGCGGGACCGAGCAGTACTTC	CASSEEGTSGTEQYF
TRBV5-1	-	-	TRBJ1-2	TGCGCCAGCAGCTCCTCAGGGGCGGACTATGGCTACACCTTC	CASSSSGADYGYTF
TRBV27	-	TRBD1	TRBJ1-6	TGTGCCAGCAGTTTATTCGAGACAGGGTGGACACCCCTCCACTTT	CASSLFETGWTPLHF
TRBV25-1	-	TRBD2	TRBJ2-7	TGTGCCAGTAGGGCCGGGACTAGCGGATACGAGCAGTACTTC	CASRAGTSGYEQYF
TRBV10-1	-	-	TRBJ1-2	TGCGCCAGCAGCGAGACCCTCTTGCGTGGCTACACCTTC	CASSETLLRGYTF
TRBV5-1	-	TRBD2	TRBJ2-3	TGCGCCAGCAGCTTGGAGCGGGGGGCCGCGGCAGATACGCAGTATTTT	CASSLERGAAADTQYF
TRBV28	-	-	TRBJ1-5	TGTGCCACGGCCCCCTCAGGTGAAGGCAATCAGCCCCAGCATTTT	CATAPSGEGNQPQHF
TRBV4-2	-	TRBD2	TRBJ2-7	TGTGCCAGCAGCCAAATTGCATCAGCGGGATGGGCCTACGAGCAGTACTTC	CASSQIASAGWAYEQYF
TRBV2	-	TRBD1	TRBJ2-3	TGTGCCAGCAGGAAGGGACAGGGGACCCGGGCAGATACGCAGTATTTT	CASRKGQGTRADTQYF
TRBV5-1	-	-	TRBJ2-3	TGCGCCAGCAGCTTGGAAAGGGGGATCAGCACAGATACGCAGTATTTT	CASSLERGISTDTQYF
TRBV7-2	-	-	TRBJ1-5	TGTGCCAGCAGCTTATCGGCAGGGACCAATCAGCCCCAGCATTTT	CASSLSAGTNQPQHF
TRBV14	-	-	TRBJ2-7	TGTGCCAGCAGCCAAGACGGGTACTCCTACGAGCAGTACTTC	CASSQDGYSYEQYF
TRBV30	-	-	TRBJ2-2	TGTGCCTGCCCGAGGGGGGGGTTGGACACCGGGGAGCTGTTTTTT	CACPRGGLDTGELFF
TRBV29-1	once	-	TRBJ1-5	TGCAGCGTTGGGGGGCGAGGAGATCAGCCCCAGCATTTT	CSVGGRGDQPQHF
TRBV18	-	TRBD1	TRBJ2-2	TGTGCCAGCTCACCACGAATAACAGGGGAGACCGGGGAGCTGTTTTTT	CASSPRITGETGELFF
TRBV7-9	-	TRBD1	TRBJ1-2	TGTGCCAGCAGTCTCGACAGGGCCAACTATGGCTACACCTTC	CASSLDRANYGYTF
TRBV7-6	-	-	TRBJ2-7	TGTGCCAGCAGCTTAGCTGGGGATGAGGGCGAGCAGTACTTC	CASSLAGDEGEQYF
TRBV30	-	-	TRBJ2-3	TGTGCCTGGAGTGGGGGGTCTATCACAGATACGCAGTATTTT	CAWSGGSITDTQYF
TRBV5-4	once	TRBD2	TRBJ2-5	TGTGCCAGCAGCTTGGATGGACTAGCGGGGGGCAGGGAGACCCAGTACTTC	CASSLDGLAGGRETQYF
TRBV14	-	-	TRBJ2-7	TGTGCCAGCAGCCAAGAGTGGGGCTACGAGCAGTACTTC	CASSQEWGYEQYF
TRBV30	-	-	TRBJ1-1	TGTGCCAGAATTCGCAACGTAGGAGATATGAACACTGAAGCTTTCTTT	CARIRNVGDMNTEAFF
TRBV5-5	-	TRBD1	TRBJ1-5	TGTGCCAGCAGCCGGGACAGAAGAAATCAGCCCCAGCATTTT	CASSRDRRNQPQHF
TRBV5-5	-	-	TRBJ1-2	TGTGCCAGCGGGAGTTGGGATGCGGGCTACACCTTC	CASGSWDAGYTF
TRBV27	-	TRBD2	TRBJ2-5	TGTGCCACGACGGACACCCTAGCGGGAGGGCCCGGGACCCAGTACTTC	CATTDTLAGGPGTQYF
TRBV21-1	-	-	TRBJ1-5	TGTGCCAGCAGCAAAGAGGGCGGACAGGGGGCGCCGAGCAATCAGCCCCAGCATTTT	CASSKEGGQGAPSNQPQHF
TRBV11-3	-	-	TRBJ2-3	TGTGCCAGCAGCTTAGTGGGGGCTCTTGCAGATACGCAGTATTTT	CASSLVGALADTQYF